A single sample is the source of the 15 T cell receptor beta chains below, sequenced in a study of OX40 agonist ivuxolimab in advanced cancers. Using immunoSEQ multiplex PCR, the repertoire was profiled, and TCRdb retains in-frame clones only, with some absent. The table shows about 48,000 clones, with around 83% occurring only once. Sequencing was performed on CD4+ or CD8+ T cells sorted from blood, taken in a trial of the OX40 agonist ivuxolimab. The receptors shown here come from an adult with an advanced solid tumor such as melanoma, head and neck, liver or kidney cancer.

The genes are TRBV6-1 and TRBJ2-1, with D tentatively TRBD2 (6 bases). Germline V gives CDR1 MNHNS, CDR2 SASEGT. CDR3 size: 12 residues. V was pared by 3 bases and J by 12 bases, with 12 bases between. The CDR3 here is CASSEAGRSQFF. The CDR3 nucleotides are TGTGCCAGCAGTGAGGCGGGACGATCGCAGTTCTTC.

The V and J genes are TRBV7-2 and TRBJ1-2; D remains ambiguous. The CDR3 runs to 13 residues. V gave up 2 bases and J gave up 7 bases, with 11 bases separating them. Germline loops: CDR1 SGHTA, CDR2 FQGNSA. The CDR3 spells CASSLQDWGGYTF. CDR3 in DNA: TGTGCCAGCAGCTTACAGGATTGGGGTGGCTACACCTTC.

This chain connects TRBV7-8 to TRBJ2-1; the match to TRBD1 covers 8 bases. Per the germline V gene, CDR1 is SGHVS and CDR2 is FQNEAQ. J gave up 3 bases and V 5 bases, and 21 bases lay outside the gene matches. This CDR3 has 20 residues. DNA for the CDR3: TGTGCCAGCAGCCCGGACAGGGTATGGGGCTCTGGAGCGGACTACAATGAGCAGTTCTTC. Residues: CASSPDRVWGSGADYNEQFF.

The chain is built from TRBV5-3 and TRBJ1-5; 7 nucleotides agree with TRBD1. TRBV5-3 counts as an open reading frame of uncertain function. This CDR3 has 19 residues. V shed 3 bases, J shed 0 bases, and the junction held 15 bases outside the gene matches. CDR3 protein: CARSSPGGRASYSNQPQHF. CDR3 in DNA: TGTGCCAGAAGCTCCCCAGGGGGACGAGCCTCCTATAGCAATCAGCCCCAGCATTTT.

The V call is TRBV6-1, the J call TRBJ2-3; 8 bases map to TRBD2. The CDR3 extends over 14 amino acids. The ends lost 4 bases at V and 2 bases at J; junction bases unmatched: 2. The V gene's germline CDR1 is MNHNS and CDR2 SASEGT. This CDR3 reads CASSGLAYTDTQYF. The CDR3 DNA is TGTGCCAGCAGTGGACTAGCGTACACAGATACGCAGTATTTT.

This rearrangement joins TRBV29-1 to TRBJ1-1; 8 bases map to TRBD1. The V segment lost 7 bases and the J segment 7 bases; nucleotides outside the gene matches: 11. Germline CDR1 SQVTM, CDR2 ANQGSEA. The CDR3 is made up of 13 amino acids. CDR3 DNA: TGCAGCGGAATACAGGGGGATTGGGGTGAAGCTTTCTTT. The encoded protein is CSGIQGDWGEAFF.

The chain carries TRBV4-1 and TRBJ1-2, with 7 bases matching TRBD1. The V gene end was trimmed by 3 bases and the J gene end by 2 bases; junction bases not matched to a gene: 3. CDR3 size: 14 residues. Germline-derived CDR1 and CDR2 are MGHRA and YSYEKL. CDR3 protein: CASSHLGQNYGYTF. The CDR3 DNA sequence: TGCGCCAGCAGCCACCTGGGACAGAACTATGGCTACACCTTC.

The chain couples TRBV28 to TRBJ2-7; the match to TRBD1 covers 8 bases. With 3 bases clipped from V and 3 bases from J, the junction kept 7 bases outside the gene matches. Germline values: CDR1 MDHEN, CDR2 SYDVKM. The CDR3 has 15 residues. CDR3 DNA sequence: TGTGCCAGCAGTTTCCGGGACAGGCCCCTCTACGAGCAGTACTTC. Translated, it gives CASSFRDRPLYEQYF.

V gene TRBV5-1 combines with J gene TRBJ2-7, with 12 bases that match TRBD2. The V segment lost 6 bases and the J segment 6 bases; nucleotides outside the gene matches: 10. The CDR3 has 15 amino acids. Looked up from germline, CDR1 is SGHRS and CDR2 is YFSETQ. The CDR3 here is CASNARGLAGSEQYF. CDR3 DNA: TGCGCCAGCAATGCTCGCGGACTAGCGGGAAGCGAGCAGTACTTC.

CDR3: CASARGQASYGYTF. The CDR3 coding sequence is TGTGCCAGCGCACGGGGACAGGCTTCCTATGGCTACACCTTC. V gene TRBV28 combines with J gene TRBJ1-2, with 8 nucleotides matching TRBD1. The CDR3 is 14 amino acids. Trimming took 8 bases from V and 4 from J; bases not matched to a gene: 9. The V gene's germline CDR1 is MDHEN and CDR2 SYDVKM.

The chain employs TRBV5-1 and TRBJ1-1; D unclear. CDR1 and CDR2 from the germline V gene are SGHRS and YFSETQ. V was trimmed by 0 bases and J by 1 base, leaving 4 bases between them. This CDR3 has 13 residues. CDR3 loop: CASSLDRNTEAFF. CDR3 bases: TGCGCCAGCAGCTTGGACAGGAACACTGAAGCTTTCTTT.

V and J are TRBV19 and TRBJ1-3; 11 positions agree with TRBD1. Germline-derived CDR1 and CDR2 are LNHDA and SQIVND (reference sequence). The CDR3 sequence is 14 residues long. Unmatched junction bases numbered 1, after V lost 8 bases and J lost 1 base. CDR3: CASGQGASGNTIYF. The CDR3 region has the DNA TGTGCCAGTGGACAGGGGGCATCTGGAAACACCATATATTTT.

The chain recombines TRBV2 with TRBJ1-1; D is unclear. The CDR3 extends over 12 amino acids. V was clipped by 0 bases and J by 5 bases, with 4 bases between them. In germline, CDR1 is SNHLY, CDR2 FYNNEI. The CDR3 DNA follows: TGTGCCAGCAGTGAAGCGGGTACTGAAGCTTTCTTT. Its protein is CASSEAGTEAFF.

This chain connects TRBV28 to TRBJ2-7; D might be TRBD2 (6 bases). The CDR3 sequence is 14 residues long. Germline V gene data show CDR1 as MDHEN and CDR2 as SYDVKM. Between the trimmed V and J ends, which lost 6 bases and 2 bases, there was a span of 14 bases. CDR3 residues: CASSVAGPTYEQYF. The CDR3, as DNA: TGTGCCAGCAGCGTCGCGGGACCTACCTACGAGCAGTACTTC.

The chain carries TRBV25-1 and TRBJ2-7; D not resolved. From germline, CDR1 is MGHDK and CDR2 SYGVNS. CDR3 length equals 12 residues. Trimming took 10 bases from V and 2 from J, leaving 12 bases between them. CDR3 sequence reads: CANPGSPYEQYF. In nucleotides, the CDR3 is TGTGCCAACCCCGGGTCACCCTACGAGCAGTACTTC.